The source of this T cell receptor (beta chain) is a study of cytomegalovirus exposure and HLA in healthy donors (dated by TCRdb to about 2017). As for the study more broadly: An earlier analysis of a few hundred of the donors reported 276 Gb of sequence data and 95 million to 130 million unique TCR beta sequences obtained from around 180 million T cells. About 280 gigabases of sequencing data and around 85 million unique TCR sequences made up an early release that covered several hundred HLA-typed donors. The genetic ancestry cluster associated with self-reported Caucasian donors included over 65% of the roughly 390 genotyped donors. The study aimed to test whether cataloging public T cell receptors could reveal signatures of past pathogen exposure. The T cell repertoires of 670 or so subjects were profiled by immunosequencing and related to cytomegalovirus serostatus. Besides the first cohort of 550 to 750 subjects, a separate validation cohort made up of over 100 different subjects was used. High-throughput TCR immunosequencing, statistical association of individual TCRs with disease status, and machine learning were combined to predict cytomegalovirus infection status. A later analysis re-examined previously published TCR beta repertoires from over 500 donors and added high-resolution HLA genotyping to investigate patterns of TCR occurrence. The later analysis used no new phenotypic data to find candidate immune exposures, relying instead on TCR beta sequences and their occurrence across donors. An earlier analysis of 500 to 650 of the donors applied high-throughput TCR beta sequencing to assess whether each TCR beta V gene segment acted as functional or pseudogenic. Alongside the repertoire data, information on donor age, sex, ethnicity and CMV serostatus was compiled. A later genetic analysis used genome-wide SNP genotypes for about 65% of the roughly 700 donors, treating that subset as a discovery cohort. Every discovery cohort repertoire had been produced on one sequencing platform. Both class I and class II loci were covered by HLA typing, at four-digit resolution. The number of donors typed differed by locus, with roughly 629-640 for A, B, C, DRB1 and DQB1, around 500 for DQA1, about 610 for DPA1, and approximately 470 for DPB1. Several DR-DQ haplotypes were treated as single units for association and clustering because of strong linkage in the cohort. Among several hundred genotyped donors of the cohort, an average of about 240,000 unique TCR beta nucleotide sequences was sequenced per donor, of which about 18% were non-productive.

In regard to this clone: Its antigen has not been determined. No base quality information exists; no much larger clone differs at one position.

What the work shows at the level of the full study, not this receptor alone: Broadly in line with IMGT annotations, most TCR beta V segments showed up in productive rearrangements about 87% or about 30% of the time in an earlier analysis of 450 to 750 of the donors. In the study, approximately 160 TCR beta chains were listed as associated with cytomegalovirus. Cytomegalovirus status was reported to be diagnosed by the classifier with high specificity and sensitivity in both the original and validation cohorts. Presence/absence analyses assumed roughly uniform sequencing depth across donors, an assumption that may not hold. In this cohort, only TCR beta chains were sequenced, and detectable features were limited by the absence of alpha or paired-chain data. A later genetic analysis associated a missense DCLRE1C variant with V-gene and J-gene trimming of TCR beta chains, and an independent cohort replicated the association. Compared with equally common non-associated chains, HLA-associated TCR beta chains in a later analysis were more clonally expanded and had lower generation probabilities. Most TCR sequences were observed very rarely across donors, whereas some public TCRs were present in many individuals. The authors suggested that the approach could potentially be generalized to other disease states and immunological phenotypes. A later genetic analysis reported fewer N-insertions in productive TCRs among donors in an Asian-associated ancestry cluster than the roughly 620-donor mean. In vitro tests confirmed that three of the cytomegalovirus-associated TCR beta chains recognize cytomegalovirus antigens. The 87-base-pair reads could not distinguish some IMGT-functional V segments, including TRBV6-2 and TRBV6-3, so those segments were excluded. Several of the top co-occurrence clusters appeared to be linked to parvovirus B19, influenza, CMV and Epstein-Barr virus, according to a later analysis. A further reported finding was that TCR beta sequences accurately predicted the HLA-A and HLA-B alleles for most subjects in the first cohort. Linkage disequilibrium might explain the correlated functional status among segregating V segments, but an unknown experimental factor could not be ruled out. Because HLA typing was unavailable for some donors at each locus, only the typed subset was used in association tests. According to a later analysis, most CMV-associated TCR beta chains appeared to be HLA-restricted, and the HLA associations seemed to be driven largely by CMV exposure. In a later analysis, the rate of TCR association differed among HLA loci, with DRB1 alleles having the most associated TCRs and HLA-C alleles having the fewest. Immune exposure information for the cohort was limited to CMV serostatus. The sequencing pipeline was judged likely to have produced a cluster of highly shared sequence variants as a technical artifact. The earlier analysis of approximately 590 of the donors excluded some 15 rarely observed V segments, including chromosome 9 orphons, because counts were too low. Specific HLA alleles were associated with 18,000 or so TCR beta sequences at a false discovery rate of 0.05 in a later analysis. When HLA alleles, especially DR and DQ, strongly co-occurred, attributing TCR associations to individual alleles was difficult.

The protocol used for the library was the immunoSEQ multiplex PCR assay. For the multiplex PCR, a mixture combining 60 forward primers for TCR Vbeta segments and 13 reverse primers for TCR Jbeta segments was used. The CDR3 region of rearranged TCR beta genes was amplified from genomic DNA with a multiplex PCR assay. The amplified TCR beta libraries were sequenced on the Illumina HiSeq System as 87-base-pair reads. For the original study's pipeline: Across the 670 or so repertoires, a later analysis counted about 81 million unique TCR beta chains, approximately 12 million of which were shared by at least two donors. A nearest-neighbor algorithm error-corrected the raw reads and collapsed the reads into unique sequences, merging closely related sequences to remove PCR and sequencing errors. Alignment of CDR3 sequences to IMGT reference sequences was used to assign V, D and J gene segments. Each retained sequence needed at least a six-nucleotide match to both a V gene segment and a J gene segment. A rearrangement counted as productive if the CDR3 had no stop codons and remained in frame with V and J, and every other rearrangement counted as non-productive. Following IMGT convention, CDR3 was defined as the stretch from the second conserved V-encoded cysteine up to the conserved J-encoded phenylalanine. Sequences without an unambiguous match to a single V gene segment were excluded from the earlier analysis of about 600 of the donors. In an earlier analysis of roughly 600 of the donors, a V segment was called functional when productive rearrangements were above 56.7%, and segregating when the standard deviation between donors exceeded 5%. A statistical classification framework was built to diagnose cytomegalovirus status from the catalog of TCR beta chain sequences. V and J gene assignment, in a later analysis, came from comparing TCR nucleotide sequences with IMGT/GENE-DB human TR gene sequences. Using the TCRdist pipeline, a later analysis assigned CDR3 sequences along with most-parsimonious VDJ recombination scenarios. In a later analysis, each TCR beta chain was defined by its CDR3 amino acid sequence together with its V-gene family, and reads without a unique V-gene family were excluded. As a way to deal with suspected cross-contamination and a sequencing artifact, a later analysis dropped 450 to 600 nucleotide sequences that were highly shared and had low generation probability. In a later analysis, a clonal expansion index was calculated for each public chain from normalized within-repertoire ranks of inferred template counts. A later analysis computed generation probabilities with a VDJ recombination model fitted to out-of-frame rearrangements, and checked the results against IGoR. A later analysis scored TCR-TCR, TCR-HLA and TCR-CMV co-occurrence with hypergeometric tests, applying a repertoire-size bias correction to TCR pairs. False discovery rates were estimated in a later analysis by permuting HLA or CMV assignments 20 times. In a later analysis, co-occurring TCRs were grouped using DBSCAN, and TCRdist sequence similarity was added for clustering within HLA-allele-positive subsets. For co-occurrence clustering, repertoires with fewer than 30,000 or more than 120,000 public chains were excluded, along with 4 to 6 repertoires with anomalous nucleotide sharing. TCRdb mirrors the immuneACCESS table, restricted to in-frame sequences. Some clones are absent from its copies; in checked studies, under half trace to an unresolved V gene, and the reason for the others is unknown. V and J calls and clone size are given by that table; D and trimming were obtained from the DNA. A total of roughly 130,000 clones appear in this sample, around 78% of them only once. About 1.7% of the sample is held by the ten biggest clonotypes.

The cohort consisted of 650 to 700 healthy bone marrow donors. At the time of sampling, every cohort member was nominally healthy, though immune exposures that went unrecorded were likely present. The donor tested CMV seronegative and was one of the 352 seronegative cohort members. Each donor provided a peripheral blood sample, and peripheral blood mononuclear cells were used for TCR beta sequencing. Genomic DNA extraction from the blood cell samples was performed with the Qiagen DNeasy Blood Extraction Kit. The germline V gene sets CDR1 to MDHEN and CDR2 to SYDVKM. The CDR3 starts with the cysteine, ends with the phenylalanine, and has 15 residues. Of the read, only the CDR3 DNA is kept; its 45 bases are in frame from base 1. A distance of 19 bases separates the germline ends of V and J, which lose 7 bases and 7 bases respectively.

Recombination connected TRBV28 to TRBJ1-4; TRBD1 is possibly the D segment (6 matching bases). The clonotype was recovered from a woman in her forties in good health and CMV-seronegative. Specimen: PBMCs. For the CDR3, the sequence is CASTPAGRGPEKLFF. The DNA sequence is given as TGTGCCAGCACCCCGGCAGGGCGGGGGCCTGAAAAACTGTTTTTT. The CDR3, completed at both ends by the reference TRBV28 and TRBJ1-4 genes, gives the full variable domain DVKVTQSSRYLVKRTGEKVFLECVQDMDHENMFWYRQDPGLGLRLIYFSYDVKMKEKGDIPEGYSVSREKKERFSLILESASTNQTSMYLCASTPAGRGPEKLFFGSGTQLSVL.